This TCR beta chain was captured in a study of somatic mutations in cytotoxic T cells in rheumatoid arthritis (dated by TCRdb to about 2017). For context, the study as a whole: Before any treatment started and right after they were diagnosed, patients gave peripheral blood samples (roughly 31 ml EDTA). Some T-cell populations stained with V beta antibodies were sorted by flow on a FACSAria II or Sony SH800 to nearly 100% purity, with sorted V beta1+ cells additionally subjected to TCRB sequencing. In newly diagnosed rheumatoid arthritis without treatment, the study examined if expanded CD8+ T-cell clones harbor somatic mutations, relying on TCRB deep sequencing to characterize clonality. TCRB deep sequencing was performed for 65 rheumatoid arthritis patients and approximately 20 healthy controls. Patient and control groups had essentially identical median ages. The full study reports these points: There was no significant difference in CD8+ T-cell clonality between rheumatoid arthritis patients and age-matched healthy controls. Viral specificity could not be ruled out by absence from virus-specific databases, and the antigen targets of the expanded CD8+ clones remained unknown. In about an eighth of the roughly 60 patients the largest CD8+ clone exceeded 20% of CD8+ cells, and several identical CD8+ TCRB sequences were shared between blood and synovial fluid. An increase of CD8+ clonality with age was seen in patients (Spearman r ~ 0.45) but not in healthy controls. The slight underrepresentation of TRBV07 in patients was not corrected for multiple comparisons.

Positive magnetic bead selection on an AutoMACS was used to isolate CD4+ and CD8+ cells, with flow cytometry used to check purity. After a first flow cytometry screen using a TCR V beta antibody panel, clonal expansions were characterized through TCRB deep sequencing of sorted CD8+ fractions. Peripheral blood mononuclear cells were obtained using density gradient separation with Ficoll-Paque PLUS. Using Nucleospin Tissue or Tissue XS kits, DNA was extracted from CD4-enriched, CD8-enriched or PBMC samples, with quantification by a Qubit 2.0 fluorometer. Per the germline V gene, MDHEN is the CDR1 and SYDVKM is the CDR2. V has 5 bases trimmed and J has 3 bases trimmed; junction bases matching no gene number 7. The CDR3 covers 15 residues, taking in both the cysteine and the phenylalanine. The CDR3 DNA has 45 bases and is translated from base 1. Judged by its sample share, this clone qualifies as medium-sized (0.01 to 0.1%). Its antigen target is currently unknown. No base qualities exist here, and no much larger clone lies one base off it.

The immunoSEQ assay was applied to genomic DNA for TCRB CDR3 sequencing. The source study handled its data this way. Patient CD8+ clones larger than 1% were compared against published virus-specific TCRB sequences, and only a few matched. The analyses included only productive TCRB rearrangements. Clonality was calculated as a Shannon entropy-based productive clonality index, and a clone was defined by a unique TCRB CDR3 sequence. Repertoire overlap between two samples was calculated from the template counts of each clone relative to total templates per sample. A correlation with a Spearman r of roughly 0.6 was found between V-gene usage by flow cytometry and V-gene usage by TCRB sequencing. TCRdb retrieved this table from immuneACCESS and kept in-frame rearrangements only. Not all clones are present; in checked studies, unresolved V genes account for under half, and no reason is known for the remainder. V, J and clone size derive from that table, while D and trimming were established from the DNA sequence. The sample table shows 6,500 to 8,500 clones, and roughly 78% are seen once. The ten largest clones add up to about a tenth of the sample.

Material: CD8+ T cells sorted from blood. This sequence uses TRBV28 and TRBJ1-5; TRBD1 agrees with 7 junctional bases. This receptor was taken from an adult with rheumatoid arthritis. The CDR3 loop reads CASSTRDSSNQPQHF. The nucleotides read TGTGCCAGCAGTACCCGGGACAGCTCCAATCAGCCCCAGCATTTT.